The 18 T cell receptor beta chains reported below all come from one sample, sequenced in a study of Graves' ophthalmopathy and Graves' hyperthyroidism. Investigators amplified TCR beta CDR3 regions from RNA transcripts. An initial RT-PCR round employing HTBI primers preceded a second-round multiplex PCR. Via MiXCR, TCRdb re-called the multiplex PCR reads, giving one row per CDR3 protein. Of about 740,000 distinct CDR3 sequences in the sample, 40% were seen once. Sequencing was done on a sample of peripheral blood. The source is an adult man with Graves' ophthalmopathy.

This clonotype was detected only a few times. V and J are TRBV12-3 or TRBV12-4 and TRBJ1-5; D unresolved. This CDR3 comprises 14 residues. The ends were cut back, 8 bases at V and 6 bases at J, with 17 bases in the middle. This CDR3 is CASSPPPGGQPQHF. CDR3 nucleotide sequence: TGTGCCAGCTCACCACCCCCGGGCGGTCAGCCCCAGCATTTT.

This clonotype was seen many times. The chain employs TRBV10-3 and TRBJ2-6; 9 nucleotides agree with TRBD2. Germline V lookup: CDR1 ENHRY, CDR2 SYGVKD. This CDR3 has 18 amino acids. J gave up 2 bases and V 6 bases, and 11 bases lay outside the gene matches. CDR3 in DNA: TGTGCCATCAGGGCCCCGATAGCGGGAGTGGCTGGGGCCAACGTCCTGACTTTC. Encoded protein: CAIRAPIAGVAGANVLTF.

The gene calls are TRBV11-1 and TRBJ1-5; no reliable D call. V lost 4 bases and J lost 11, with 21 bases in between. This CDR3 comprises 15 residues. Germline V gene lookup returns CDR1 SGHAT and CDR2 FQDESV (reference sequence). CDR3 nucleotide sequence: TGTGCCAGCAGCTCCGTGCGGGGAAATCAAGAGACCCAGCATTTT. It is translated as CASSSVRGNQETQHF.

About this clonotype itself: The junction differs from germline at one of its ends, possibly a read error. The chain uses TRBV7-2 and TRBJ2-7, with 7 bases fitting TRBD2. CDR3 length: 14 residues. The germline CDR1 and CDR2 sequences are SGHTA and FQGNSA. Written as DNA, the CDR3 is TGCGCCAGCAGCCAAAGTGGGGAGGGCTACGAGCAGTACTTC. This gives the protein CASSQSGEGYEQYF.

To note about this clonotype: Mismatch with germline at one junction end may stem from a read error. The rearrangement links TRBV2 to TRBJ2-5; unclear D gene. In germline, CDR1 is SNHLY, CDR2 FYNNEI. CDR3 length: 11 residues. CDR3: CASERLNEQLF. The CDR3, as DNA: TGTGCCAGTGAGAGGCTAAATGAGCAGCTCTTC.

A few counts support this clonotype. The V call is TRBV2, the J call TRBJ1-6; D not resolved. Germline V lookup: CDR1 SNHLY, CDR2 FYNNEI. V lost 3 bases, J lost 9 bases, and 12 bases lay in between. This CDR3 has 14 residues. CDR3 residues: CASSDSGFGSPLHF. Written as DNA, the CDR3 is TGTGCCAGCAGTGACTCTGGGTTCGGTTCACCCCTCCACTTT.

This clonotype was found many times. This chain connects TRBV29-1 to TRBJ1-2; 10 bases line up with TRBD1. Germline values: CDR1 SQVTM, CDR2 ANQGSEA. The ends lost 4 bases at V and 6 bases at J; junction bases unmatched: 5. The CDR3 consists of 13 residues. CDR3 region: CSVVGQGGDGYTF. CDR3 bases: TGCAGCGTTGTTGGACAGGGGGGGGATGGCTACACCTTC.

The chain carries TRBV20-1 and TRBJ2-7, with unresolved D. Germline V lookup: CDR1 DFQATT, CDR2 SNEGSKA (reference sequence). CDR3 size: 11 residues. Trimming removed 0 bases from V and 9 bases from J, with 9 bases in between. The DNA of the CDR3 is TGCAGTGCTAGAGATGCGCTGGCGCAGTACTTC. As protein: CSARDALAQYF.

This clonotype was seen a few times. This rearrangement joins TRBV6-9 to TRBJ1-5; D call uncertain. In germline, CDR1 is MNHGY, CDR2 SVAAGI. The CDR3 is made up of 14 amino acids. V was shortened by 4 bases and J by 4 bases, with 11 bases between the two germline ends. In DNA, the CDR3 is TGTGCCAGCAGTTTCTACCCCGCGAATCAGCCCCAGCATTTT. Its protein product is CASSFYPANQPQHF.

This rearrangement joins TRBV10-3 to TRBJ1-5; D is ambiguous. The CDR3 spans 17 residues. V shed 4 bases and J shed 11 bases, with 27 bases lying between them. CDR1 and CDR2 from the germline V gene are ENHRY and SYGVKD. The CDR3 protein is CAISAPRAPYGRQAQHF. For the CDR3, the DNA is TGTGCCATCAGTGCCCCCCGGGCTCCCTACGGGCGGCAGGCCCAGCATTTT.

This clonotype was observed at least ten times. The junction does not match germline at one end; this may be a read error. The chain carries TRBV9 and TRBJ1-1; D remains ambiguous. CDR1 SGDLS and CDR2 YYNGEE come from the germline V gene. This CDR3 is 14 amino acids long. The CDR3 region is CASSAKSGVGNALF. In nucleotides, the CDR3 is TGTGCCAGCAGCGCGAAGTCCGGCGTTGGCAACGCTCTCTTT.

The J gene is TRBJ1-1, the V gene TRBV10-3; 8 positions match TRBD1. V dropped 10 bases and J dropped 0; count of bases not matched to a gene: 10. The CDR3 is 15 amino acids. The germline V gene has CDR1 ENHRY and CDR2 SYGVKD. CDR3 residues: CANGPGTGLNTEAFF. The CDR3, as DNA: TGTGCCAACGGGCCAGGGACAGGCCTGAACACTGAAGCTTTCTTT.

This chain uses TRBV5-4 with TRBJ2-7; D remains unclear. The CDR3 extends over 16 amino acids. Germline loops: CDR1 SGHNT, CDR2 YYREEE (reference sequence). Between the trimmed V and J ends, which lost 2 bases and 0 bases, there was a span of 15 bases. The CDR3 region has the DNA TGTGCCAGCAGCTTCATTGCAGGCGCTTTCTCCTACGAGCAGTACTTC. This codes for CASSFIAGAFSYEQYF.

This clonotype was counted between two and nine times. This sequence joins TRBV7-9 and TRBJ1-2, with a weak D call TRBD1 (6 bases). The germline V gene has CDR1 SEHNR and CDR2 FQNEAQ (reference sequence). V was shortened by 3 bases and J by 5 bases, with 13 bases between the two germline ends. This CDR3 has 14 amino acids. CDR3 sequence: CASSLDLRGYGYTF. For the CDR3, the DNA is TGTGCCAGCAGCTTGGATTTAAGGGGGTATGGCTACACCTTC.

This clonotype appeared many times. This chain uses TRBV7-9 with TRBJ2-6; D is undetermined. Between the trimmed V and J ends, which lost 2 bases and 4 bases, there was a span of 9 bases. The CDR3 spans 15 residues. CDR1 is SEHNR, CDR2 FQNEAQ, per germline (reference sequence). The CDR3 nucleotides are TGTGCCAGCAGCTTACTGAGGACCGGGGCCAACGTCCTGACTTTC. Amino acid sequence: CASSLLRTGANVLTF.

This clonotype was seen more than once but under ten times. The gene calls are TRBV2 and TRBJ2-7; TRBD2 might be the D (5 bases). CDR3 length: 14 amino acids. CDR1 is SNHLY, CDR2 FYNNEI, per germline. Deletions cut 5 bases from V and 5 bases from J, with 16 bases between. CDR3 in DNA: TGTGCCAGCAGTCCACCTTCTAGCAACCACGAGCAGTACTTC. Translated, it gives CASSPPSSNHEQYF.

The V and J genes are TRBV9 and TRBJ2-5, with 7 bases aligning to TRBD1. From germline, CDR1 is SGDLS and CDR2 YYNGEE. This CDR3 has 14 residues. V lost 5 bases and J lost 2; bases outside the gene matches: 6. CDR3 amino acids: CASSFGRGQETQYF. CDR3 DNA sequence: TGTGCCAGCAGTTTCGGCAGGGGGCAAGAGACCCAGTACTTC.

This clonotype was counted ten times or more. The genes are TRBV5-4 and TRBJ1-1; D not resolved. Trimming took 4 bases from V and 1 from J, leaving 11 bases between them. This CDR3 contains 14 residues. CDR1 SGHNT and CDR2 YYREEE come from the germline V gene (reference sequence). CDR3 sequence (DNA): TGTGCCAGCAGCACATGGGTGGGGAACACTGAAGCTTTCTTT. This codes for CASSTWVGNTEAFF.